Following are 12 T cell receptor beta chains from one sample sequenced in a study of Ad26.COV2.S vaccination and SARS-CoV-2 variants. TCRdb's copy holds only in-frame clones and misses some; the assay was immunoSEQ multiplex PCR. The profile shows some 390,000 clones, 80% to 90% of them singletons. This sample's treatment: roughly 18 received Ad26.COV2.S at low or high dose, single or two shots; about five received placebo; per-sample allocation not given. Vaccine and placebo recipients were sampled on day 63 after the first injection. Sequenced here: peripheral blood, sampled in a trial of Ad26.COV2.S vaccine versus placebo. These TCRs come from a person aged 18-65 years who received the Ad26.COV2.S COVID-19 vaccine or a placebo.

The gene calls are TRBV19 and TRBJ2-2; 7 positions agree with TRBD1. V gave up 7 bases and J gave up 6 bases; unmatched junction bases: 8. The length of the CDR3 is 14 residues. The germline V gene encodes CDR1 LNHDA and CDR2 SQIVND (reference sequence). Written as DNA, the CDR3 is TGTGCCAGTATCCCAGGGGGAACGGCCGGGGAGCTGTTTTTT. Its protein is CASIPGGTAGELFF.

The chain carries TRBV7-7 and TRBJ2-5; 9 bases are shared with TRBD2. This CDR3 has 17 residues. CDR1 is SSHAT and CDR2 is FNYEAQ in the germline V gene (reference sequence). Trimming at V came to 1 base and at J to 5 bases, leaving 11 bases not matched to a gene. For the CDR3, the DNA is TGTGCCAGCAGCTTAGATTCTGGCCTAGCGGGGCGGGAGACCCAGTACTTC. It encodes CASSLDSGLAGRETQYF. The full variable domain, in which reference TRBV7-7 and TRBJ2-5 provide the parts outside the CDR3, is GAGVSQSPRYKVTKRGQDVTLRCDPISSHATLYWYQQALGQGPEFLTYFNYEAQPDKSGLPSDRFSAERPEGSISTLTIQRTEQRDSAMYRCASSLDSGLAGRETQYFGPGTRLLVL.

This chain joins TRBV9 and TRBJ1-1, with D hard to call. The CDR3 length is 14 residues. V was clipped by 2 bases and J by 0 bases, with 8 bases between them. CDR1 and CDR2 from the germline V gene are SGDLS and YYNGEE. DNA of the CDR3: TGTGCCAGCAGCGTGCAGAGTTTGAACACTGAAGCTTTCTTT. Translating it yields CASSVQSLNTEAFF.

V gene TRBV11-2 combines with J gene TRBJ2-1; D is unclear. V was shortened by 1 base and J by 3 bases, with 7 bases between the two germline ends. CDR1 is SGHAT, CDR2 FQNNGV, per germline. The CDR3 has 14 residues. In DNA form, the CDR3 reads TGTGCCAGCAGCTTAGTCGTGGGCTACAATGAGCAGTTCTTC. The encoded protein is CASSLVVGYNEQFF.

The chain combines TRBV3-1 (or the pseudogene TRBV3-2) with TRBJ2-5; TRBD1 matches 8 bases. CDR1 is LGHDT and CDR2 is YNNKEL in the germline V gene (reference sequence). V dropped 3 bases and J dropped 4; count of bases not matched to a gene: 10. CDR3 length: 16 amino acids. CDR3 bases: TGTGCCAGCAGCCAGTCTCGTTCAGGGGGCACAGAGACCCAGTACTTC. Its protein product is CASSQSRSGGTETQYF.

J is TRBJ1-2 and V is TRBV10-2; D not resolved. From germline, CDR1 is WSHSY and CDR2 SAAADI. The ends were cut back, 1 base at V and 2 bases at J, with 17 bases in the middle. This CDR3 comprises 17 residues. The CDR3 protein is CASSELDETALNYGYTF. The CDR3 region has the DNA TGCGCCAGCAGTGAGTTGGATGAGACGGCTTTAAACTATGGCTACACCTTC.

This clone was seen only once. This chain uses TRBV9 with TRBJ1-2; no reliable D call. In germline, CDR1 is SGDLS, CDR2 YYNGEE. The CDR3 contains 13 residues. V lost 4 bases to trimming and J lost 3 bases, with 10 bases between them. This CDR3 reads CASSHPSYYGYTF. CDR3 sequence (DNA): TGTGCCAGCAGCCATCCATCCTACTATGGCTACACCTTC.

The CDR3 nucleotides are TGCGCCAGCAGCCTGATAGCGGGGGGCGGCACCGGGGAGCTGTTTTTT. Protein sequence: CASSLIAGGGTGELFF. The chain couples TRBV5-1 to TRBJ2-2, with 10 bases fitting TRBD2. CDR3 length equals 16 residues. The germline V gene has CDR1 SGHRS and CDR2 YFSETQ. With V trimmed by 4 bases and J by 4 bases, 7 bases remained unmatched.

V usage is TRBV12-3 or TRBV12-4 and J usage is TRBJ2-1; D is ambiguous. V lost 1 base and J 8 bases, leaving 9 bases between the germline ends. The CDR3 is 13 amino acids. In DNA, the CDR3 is TGTGCCAGCAGTTTAGGTCAGTGGGATGAGCAGTTCTTC. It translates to CASSLGQWDEQFF.

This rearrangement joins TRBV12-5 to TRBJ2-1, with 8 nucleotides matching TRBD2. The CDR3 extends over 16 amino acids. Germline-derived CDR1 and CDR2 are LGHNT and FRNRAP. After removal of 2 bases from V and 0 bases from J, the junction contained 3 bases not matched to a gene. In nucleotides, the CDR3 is TGTGCTAGTGGTTTGACCGGGACTAGCTCCTACAATGAGCAGTTCTTC. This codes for CASGLTGTSSYNEQFF.

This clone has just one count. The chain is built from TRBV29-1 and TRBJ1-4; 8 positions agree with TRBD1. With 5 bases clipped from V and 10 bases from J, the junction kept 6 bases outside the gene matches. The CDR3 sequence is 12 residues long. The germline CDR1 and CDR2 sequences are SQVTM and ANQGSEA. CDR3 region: CSVTDRGGKLFF. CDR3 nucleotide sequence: TGCAGCGTTACAGACAGGGGAGGAAAACTGTTTTTT.

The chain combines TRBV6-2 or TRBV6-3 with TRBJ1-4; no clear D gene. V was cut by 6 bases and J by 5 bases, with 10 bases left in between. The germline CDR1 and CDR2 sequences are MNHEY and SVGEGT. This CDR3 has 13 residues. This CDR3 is CASSPFLNEKLFF. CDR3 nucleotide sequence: TGTGCCAGCAGCCCCTTCTTAAATGAAAAACTGTTTTTT.